The next 10 T cell receptor beta chains were all read from a single sample in a study of T cell changes during pregnancy in multiple sclerosis (dated by TCRdb to the late 2010s). The method behind the library was the immunoSEQ multiplex PCR assay. Held by TCRdb, this immuneACCESS table contains in-frame sequences only and omits some clones. Under half of the omission traces to an unresolved V gene where checked; the cause of the rest is unknown. The sample table contains approximately 37,000 clones; only one count was recorded for approximately 90% of them. The top ten clones comprise 0.37% of the sample. The sequencing here drew on CD4+ T cells from peripheral blood mononuclear cells, taken in the third trimester of pregnancy. Receptors originate from a female donor in good health, enrolled as a control in a pregnancy study.

V is TRBV10-1 and J is TRBJ1-5; D unclear. The CDR3 is 19 residues long. Trimming pared 2 bases from V and 0 bases from J, leaving 20 bases between. Germline V gene sequence: CDR1 WNHNN, CDR2 SYGVQD (reference sequence). CDR3 nucleotides: TGCGCCAGCAGTGAGCCTGACCTCTGGGCAGAATATAGCAATCAGCCCCAGCATTTT. Its translation: CASSEPDLWAEYSNQPQHF.

This chain uses TRBV10-3 with TRBJ2-5, with 8 nucleotides matching TRBD2. Germline loops: CDR1 ENHRY, CDR2 SYGVKD. The junction had 5 bases not matched to a gene; V was cut back by 3 bases and J by 2 bases. The CDR3 extends over 15 amino acids. The CDR3: CAISDIAGRQETQYF. The CDR3 DNA is TGTGCCATCAGTGATATAGCGGGACGGCAAGAGACCCAGTACTTC.

As DNA, the CDR3 is TGTGCCAGTAGTATCCCCTCTTGGAGTTTCAGTCCCGCCGTTTATAGCAATCAGCCCCAGCATTTT. Amino acids: CASSIPSWSFSPAVYSNQPQHF. This rearrangement joins TRBV19 to TRBJ1-5, with D hard to call. With 3 bases removed from V and 0 bases from J, the gap between germline ends came to 30 bases. The CDR3 loop spans 22 amino acids. Germline V gives CDR1 LNHDA, CDR2 SQIVND (reference sequence).

This chain connects TRBV6-5 to TRBJ2-7; TRBD2 matches 13 bases. Trimming at V came to 2 bases and at J to 4 bases, leaving 2 bases not matched to a gene. Germline V gene data show CDR1 as MNHEY and CDR2 as SVGAGI. This CDR3 comprises 15 residues. The CDR3 nucleotides are TGTGCCAGCAGTTACCGACTAGCGGGAGGATACGAGCAGTACTTC. This codes for CASSYRLAGGYEQYF.

This chain links TRBV12-5 with TRBJ2-1; a possible D gene is TRBD2 (6 bases). The CDR3 length is 15 residues. Germline V gives CDR1 LGHNT, CDR2 FRNRAP. With 6 bases removed from V and 4 bases from J, the gap between germline ends came to 16 bases. The CDR3 here is CASGASRGLYNEQFF. The DNA of the CDR3 is TGTGCTAGTGGGGCGAGCCGGGGGTTATACAATGAGCAGTTCTTC.

The chain uses TRBV28 and TRBJ1-2; 9 positions agree with TRBD1. J lost 3 bases, V lost 7 bases, and 3 bases had no gene match. CDR1 is MDHEN, CDR2 SYDVKM, per germline. The CDR3 consists of 13 residues. Here the CDR3 reads CASKQGADYGYTF. Written as DNA, the CDR3 is TGTGCCAGCAAACAGGGGGCTGACTATGGCTACACCTTC.

The chain uses TRBV15 and TRBJ2-7; the D gene is possibly TRBD1 (6 bases). Germline CDR1 LNHNV, CDR2 YYDKDF (reference sequence). The CDR3 consists of 15 residues. Trimming removed 8 bases at V and 2 bases at J, with 19 bases between. The CDR3 spells CATARTGQRPYEQYF. CDR3 nucleotides: TGTGCCACCGCCCGTACCGGACAGCGGCCCTACGAGCAGTACTTC.

In nucleotides, the CDR3 is TGTGCCAGCAGCGCGAGGACTAGCGGGAGTGGGGCCACAGATACGCAGTATTTT. Residues: CASSARTSGSGATDTQYF. The V and J genes are TRBV5-4 and TRBJ2-3; TRBD2 agrees at 13 bases. There are 18 residues in the CDR3. The ends lost 4 bases at V and 2 bases at J; junction bases unmatched: 10. Germline V CDR1 and CDR2: SGHNT, YYREEE (reference sequence).

This chain links TRBV18 with TRBJ2-1, with 16 positions matching TRBD2. CDR1 is KGHSH, CDR2 LQKENI, per germline. V shed 3 bases, J shed 2 bases, and the junction held 4 bases outside the gene matches. The CDR3 contains 18 residues. The CDR3 loop is CASSPPGLAGGPYNEQFF. As DNA, the CDR3 is TGTGCCAGCTCACCTCCGGGACTAGCGGGGGGGCCCTACAATGAGCAGTTCTTC.

This clone occurred once. This chain joins TRBV19 and TRBJ2-7; 9 bases line up with TRBD1. Germline CDR1 LNHDA, CDR2 SQIVND (reference sequence). The CDR3 sequence is 15 residues long. J gave up 3 bases and V 5 bases, and 8 bases lay outside the gene matches. The CDR3 spells CASSLSGTGNYEQYF. CDR3 coding DNA: TGTGCCAGTAGTCTATCCGGGACAGGGAACTACGAGCAGTACTTC.